Below are 17 T cell receptor beta chains sequenced from a single sample in a study of blood T cells in healthy people across ages (dated by TCRdb to 2014 to 2015). The library was produced with 5' RACE. Sequencing took place on an Illumina HiSeq 2500. The second PCR ran for about 7 to 11 cycles and used a J-beta primer mix along with a sample-barcoded 5' primer. TCRdb itself trimmed the public reads at Q25 with fastp, ran MiXCR and retained productive beta chains. Each CDR3 protein gets just one entry, which takes the most common genes and DNA from the rows behind it. The sample yields approximately 800,000 distinct CDR3 sequences; roughly three fifths were counted once. More than 25% of the sample comes from the top ten. The sample comprised blood. These receptors came from a man aged 35-49 years in good health.

This chain links TRBV13 with TRBJ2-5; 13 bases match TRBD2. This CDR3 is 15 amino acids long. The germline gives CDR1 PRHDT, CDR2 FYEKMQ (reference sequence). V dropped 4 bases and J dropped 11; count of bases not matched to a gene: 10. The CDR3 region is CASSSGLAGAGEQYF. Here the CDR3 DNA reads TGTGCCAGCAGCTCCGGACTAGCGGGAGCTGGGGAGCAGTACTTC.

CDR3 nucleotides: TGTGCCAGCAGACCCCCCGGAGGGGGCAGCTCCTACAATGAGCAGTTCTTC. This translates into CASRPPGGGSSYNEQFF. The J gene is TRBJ2-1, the V gene TRBV28; the D gene is possibly TRBD1 (7 bases). V was clipped by 6 bases and J by 0 bases, with 18 bases between them. CDR3 size: 17 residues. Germline V lookup: CDR1 MDHEN, CDR2 SYDVKM. Full variable domain (missing parts from reference TRBV28 and TRBJ2-1): DVKVTQSSRYLVKRTGEKVFLECVQDMDHENMFWYRQDPGLGLRLIYFSYDVKMKEKGDIPEGYSVSREKKERFSLILESASTNQTSMYLCASRPPGGGSSYNEQFFGPGTRLTVL.

This clonotype has a handful of counts. The rearrangement uses TRBV12-3 or TRBV12-4 and TRBJ1-4; D is unresolved. The CDR3 length is 14 residues. The V end lost 6 bases, the J end lost 3 bases, and 11 bases lay between the germline ends. CDR3 sequence (DNA): TGTGCCAGCAGCGTCAGTTTGGCTAATGAAAAACTGTTTTTT. This translates into CASSVSLANEKLFF.

The chain couples TRBV24-1 to TRBJ2-1; D not certain. Trimming shortened V by 6 bases and J by 7 bases, and 6 bases separated the two germline ends. Germline CDR1 KGHDR, CDR2 SFDVKD. This CDR3 is 11 amino acids long. CDR3 nucleotide sequence: TGTGCCACCAGTCGTGTGAATGAGCAGTTCTTC. Translated: CATSRVNEQFF.

This clonotype was seen repeatedly, ten times or more. The J gene is TRBJ1-2, the V gene TRBV7-2; perhaps TRBD1 as D (5 bases). V was trimmed by 2 bases and J by 8 bases, leaving 12 bases between them. Germline lookup yields CDR1 SGHTA and CDR2 FQGNSA. CDR3 size: 13 residues. The CDR3 loop is CASSLTGLGGYTF. Here the CDR3 DNA reads TGTGCCAGCAGCTTAACAGGCCTGGGAGGCTACACCTTC.

V gene TRBV6-1 combines with J gene TRBJ1-2; D is unresolved. Germline CDR1 reads MNHNS; CDR2 reads SASEGT. V was cut by 2 bases and J by 6 bases, with 16 bases left in between. The CDR3 consists of 15 residues. The CDR3: CASSETVFTVDGYTF. For the CDR3, the DNA is TGTGCCAGCAGTGAAACGGTGTTCACAGTGGATGGCTACACCTTC.

In nucleotides, the CDR3 is TGCAGCGTTGAGAGGGGGCTGAACACTGAAGCTTTCTTT. Its protein product is CSVERGLNTEAFF. V is TRBV29-1 and J is TRBJ1-1; 7 bases agree with TRBD1. Trimming cost V 3 bases and J 0 bases; bases outside gene matches: 1. The germline CDR1 and CDR2 sequences are SQVTM and ANQGSEA. This CDR3 spans 13 amino acids.

This clonotype was detected once. The chain couples TRBV7-3 to TRBJ2-5, with D maybe TRBD1 (6 bases). Germline CDR1 SGHTA, CDR2 FQGTGA. CDR3 length: 15 amino acids. Trimming removed 1 base at V and 4 bases at J, with 13 bases between. The CDR3, as DNA: TGTGCCAGCAGCTTAAAAGGAGACAGGATAGAGACCCAGTACTTC. Translated, it gives CASSLKGDRIETQYF.

The CDR3 DNA reads TGTGCCATCAGTGAGTCAACGGGGGATGGCTACACCTTC. Protein sequence: CAISESTGDGYTF. The chain combines TRBV10-3 with TRBJ1-2; tentative D call: TRBD1 (5 bases). The germline V gene encodes CDR1 ENHRY and CDR2 SYGVKD. The germline V and J ends were trimmed by 0 bases and 6 bases, with 8 bases remaining between them. The CDR3 is 13 residues long.

The J gene is TRBJ2-2, the V gene TRBV4-3; 10 nucleotides match TRBD2. CDR1 LGHNA and CDR2 YSLEER come from the germline V gene. Trimming cost V 0 bases and J 5 bases; bases outside gene matches: 6. The CDR3 is 17 amino acids. The CDR3 DNA is TGCGCCAGCAGCCAAGAACTAGCGGGGAGATCTACCGGGGAGCTGTTTTTT. It codes for CASSQELAGRSTGELFF.

The table lists this clonotype with a few counts. V and J are TRBV6-6 and TRBJ1-1; possibly TRBD1 for D (6 bases). CDR3 length equals 15 residues. Looked up from germline, CDR1 is MNHNY and CDR2 is SVGAGI (reference sequence). V gave up 8 bases and J gave up 7 bases, with 23 bases separating them. The CDR3 protein is CASLYGGLTPNEAFF. As DNA, the CDR3 is TGTGCCAGCCTTTACGGGGGCCTCACCCCCAATGAAGCTTTCTTT.

The chain has TRBV10-3 and TRBJ2-1, with TRBD1 identical over 7 bases. This CDR3 has 14 amino acids. Germline values: CDR1 ENHRY, CDR2 SYGVKD. V trimming: 9 bases; J trimming: 7 bases; junction bases outside the gene matches: 12. DNA for the CDR3: TGTGCCATTAGACAGGGAGACGTAGTGAATGAGCAGTTCTTC. Its translation: CAIRQGDVVNEQFF.

V gene TRBV9 combines with J gene TRBJ2-5; D unclear. The CDR3 consists of 15 residues. Trimming took off 1 base at V and 2 bases at J, with 12 bases between the two ends. CDR1 is SGDLS and CDR2 is YYNGEE in the germline V gene. The CDR3 loop reads CASSVSGQPQETQYF. The DNA for the CDR3 is TGTGCCAGCAGCGTATCTGGGCAGCCTCAAGAGACCCAGTACTTC.

Regarding this clonotype: One end of the junction fails to match germline, which may point to a read error. The chain carries TRBV20-1 and TRBJ2-1; D is possibly TRBD2 (6 bases). The CDR3 has 9 residues. CDR1 DFQATT and CDR2 SNEGSKA come from the germline V gene (reference sequence). CDR3 region: CSARRERFF. In nucleotides, the CDR3 is TGCAGTGCTAGACGGGAGCGGTTCTTC.

The CDR3, as DNA: TGCGCCAGCAGCTTCGGCGGTAACCTAAATGACGAGCAGTACTTC. This translates into CASSFGGNLNDEQYF. J is TRBJ2-7 and V is TRBV5-1; D is ambiguous. V shed 2 bases and J shed 5 bases, with 17 bases lying between them. CDR1 is SGHRS, CDR2 YFSETQ, per germline. CDR3 size: 15 residues. Full variable domain (rest looked up from reference TRBV5-1 and TRBJ2-7): KAGVTQTPRYLIKTRGQQVTLSCSPISGHRSVSWYQQTPGQGLQFLFEYFSETQRNKGNFPGRFSGRQFSNSRSEMNVSTLELGDSALYLCASSFGGNLNDEQYFGPGTRLTVT.

The chain is built from TRBV6-5 and TRBJ1-6, with 10 positions matching TRBD1. This CDR3 comprises 15 residues. Germline CDR1 MNHEY, CDR2 SVGAGI. The junction had 5 bases not matched to a gene; V was cut back by 5 bases and J by 7 bases. CDR3 in amino acids: CASSVPGQGNSPLHF. CDR3 coding DNA: TGTGCCAGCAGTGTACCGGGACAGGGGAATTCACCCCTCCACTTT.

The chain links TRBV20-1 to TRBJ2-3, with a tentative D call TRBD2 (5 bases). Germline loops: CDR1 DFQATT, CDR2 SNEGSKA (reference sequence). Trimming took off 3 bases at V and 1 base at J, with 20 bases between the two ends. The CDR3 has 17 residues. The CDR3 spells CSASWPGNPLGTDTQYF. CDR3 nucleotides: TGCAGTGCTAGTTGGCCGGGGAACCCTCTTGGCACAGATACGCAGTATTTT.